The present T cell receptor (beta chain) was sequenced within a study of regulatory T cells in long-lasting Graves disease. The wider study: The antithyroid drugs taken by newly diagnosed Graves' patients had been used for under 3 months.

In this sample, this clonotype turned up many times. Library construction for TCR beta used iRepertoire HTBI primers and Arm-PCR of CDR3 regions. TCRdb re-called the multiplex PCR reads with MiXCR, one entry per CDR3 protein. This sample has about 220,000 distinct CDR3 sequences, with roughly a fifth found just once. Specified time point: newly diagnosed GD, antithyroid drugs for less than 3 months. TCR sequences were obtained from RNA taken from PBMCs. This CDR3 region has 15 residues. Germline CDR1 reads MNHEY; CDR2 reads SVGEGT. V was trimmed by 8 bases and J by 5 bases, leaving 20 bases between them. The sample was also reused in another study, on T cells in Graves' hyperthyroidism and ophthalmopathy. As reported in that work: Hyperthyroidism of Graves' type that showed no ophthalmopathy progression within 18 months was stable. Thyroid ultrasound and orbital computed tomography, with clinical symptoms and serum thyroxine and TRAb, informed diagnoses. TCR CDR3 regions were first amplified by RT-PCR with HTBI primers.

Sequenced here: peripheral blood mononuclear cells (PBMCs), sampled at new diagnosis, from a patient treated with antithyroid drugs. V gene TRBV6-2 or TRBV6-3 combines with J gene TRBJ2-3, with D possibly called TRBD1 or TRBD2 (5 bases each). This TCR came from a woman between 25 and 40 years old with Graves disease. CDR3 sequence (DNA): TGTGCCAGCCGTTTTCCGGGATCGAGGGGAGATACGCAGTATTTT. Its translation is CASRFPGSRGDTQYF.